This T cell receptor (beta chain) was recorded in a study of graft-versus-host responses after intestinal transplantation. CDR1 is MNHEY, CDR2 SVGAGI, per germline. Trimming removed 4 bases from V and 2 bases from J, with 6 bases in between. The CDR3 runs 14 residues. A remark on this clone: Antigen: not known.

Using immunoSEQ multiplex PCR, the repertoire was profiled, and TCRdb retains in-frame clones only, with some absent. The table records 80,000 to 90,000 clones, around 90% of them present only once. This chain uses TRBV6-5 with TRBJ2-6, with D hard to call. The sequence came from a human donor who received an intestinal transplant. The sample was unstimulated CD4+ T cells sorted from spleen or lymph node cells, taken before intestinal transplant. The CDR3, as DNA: TGTGCCAGCAGTTCCTCGCCTGGGGCCAACGTCCTGACTTTC. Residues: CASSSSPGANVLTF.